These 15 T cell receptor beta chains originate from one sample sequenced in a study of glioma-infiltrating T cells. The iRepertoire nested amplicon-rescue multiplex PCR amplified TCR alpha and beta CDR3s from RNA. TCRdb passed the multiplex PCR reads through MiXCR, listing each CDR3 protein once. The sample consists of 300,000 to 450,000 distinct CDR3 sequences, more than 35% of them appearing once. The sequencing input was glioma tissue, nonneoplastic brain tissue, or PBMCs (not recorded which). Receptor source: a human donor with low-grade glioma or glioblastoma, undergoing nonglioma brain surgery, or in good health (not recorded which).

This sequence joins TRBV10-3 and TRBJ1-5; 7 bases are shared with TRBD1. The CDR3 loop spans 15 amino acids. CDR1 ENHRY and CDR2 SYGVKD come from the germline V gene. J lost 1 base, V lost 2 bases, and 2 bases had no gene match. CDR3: CAISEQGVSNQPQHF. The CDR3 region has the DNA TGTGCCATCAGTGAGCAGGGGGTGAGCAATCAGCCCCAGCATTTT.

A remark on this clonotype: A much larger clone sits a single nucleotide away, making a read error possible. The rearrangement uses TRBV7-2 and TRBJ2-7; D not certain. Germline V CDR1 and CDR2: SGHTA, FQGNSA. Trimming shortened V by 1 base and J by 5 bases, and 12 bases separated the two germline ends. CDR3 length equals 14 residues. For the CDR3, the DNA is TGTACCAGCAGCTTAGGAGGTTTTTACGACGAGCAGTACTTC. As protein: CTSSLGGFYDEQYF.

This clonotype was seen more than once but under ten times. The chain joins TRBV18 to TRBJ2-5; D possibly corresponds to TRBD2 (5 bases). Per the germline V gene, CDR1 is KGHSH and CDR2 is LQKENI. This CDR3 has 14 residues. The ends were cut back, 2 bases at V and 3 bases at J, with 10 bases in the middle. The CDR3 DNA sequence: TGTGCCAGCTCACCAGGGCAGGAGGAAGAGACCCAGTACTTC. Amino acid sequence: CASSPGQEEETQYF.

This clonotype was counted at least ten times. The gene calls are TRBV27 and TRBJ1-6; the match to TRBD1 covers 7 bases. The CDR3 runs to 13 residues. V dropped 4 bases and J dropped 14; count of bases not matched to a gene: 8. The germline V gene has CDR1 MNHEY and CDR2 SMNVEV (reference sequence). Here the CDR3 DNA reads TGTGCCAGCAGTTCCAATACGGACAGGTCCCTCCACTTT. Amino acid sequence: CASSSNTDRSLHF.

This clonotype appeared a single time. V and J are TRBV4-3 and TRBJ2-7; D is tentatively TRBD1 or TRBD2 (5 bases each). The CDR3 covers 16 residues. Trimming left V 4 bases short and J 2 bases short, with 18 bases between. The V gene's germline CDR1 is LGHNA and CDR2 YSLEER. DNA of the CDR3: TGCGCCAGCAGCCCTGAGCACGCCGGGACCGCCTACGAGCAGTACTTC. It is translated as CASSPEHAGTAYEQYF.

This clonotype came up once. The CDR3, as DNA: TGTGCCAGCTGGGATCGGGATACGCAGTATTTT. It translates to CASWDRDTQYF. This chain connects TRBV28 to TRBJ2-3; D gene unclear. V dropped 8 bases and J dropped 6 bases, with 9 bases sitting between them. The germline gives CDR1 MDHEN, CDR2 SYDVKM. This CDR3 comprises 11 residues.

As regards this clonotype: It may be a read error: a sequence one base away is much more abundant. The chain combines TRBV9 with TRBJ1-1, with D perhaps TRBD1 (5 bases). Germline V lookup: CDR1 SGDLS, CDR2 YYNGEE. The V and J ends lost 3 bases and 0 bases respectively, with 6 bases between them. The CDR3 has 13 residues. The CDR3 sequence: CASSDRMNTEAFF. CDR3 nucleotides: TGTGCCAGCAGCGACAGGATGAACACTGAAGCTTTCTTT.

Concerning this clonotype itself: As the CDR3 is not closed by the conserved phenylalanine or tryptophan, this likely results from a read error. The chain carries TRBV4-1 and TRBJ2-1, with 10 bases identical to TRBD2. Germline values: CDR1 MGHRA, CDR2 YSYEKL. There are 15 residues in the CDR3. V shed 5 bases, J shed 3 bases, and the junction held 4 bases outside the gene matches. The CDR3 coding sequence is TGCGCCAGCAGCTACGGACTAGCGGTCTACAATGAGCAGTTCCTC. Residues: CASSYGLAVYNEQFL.

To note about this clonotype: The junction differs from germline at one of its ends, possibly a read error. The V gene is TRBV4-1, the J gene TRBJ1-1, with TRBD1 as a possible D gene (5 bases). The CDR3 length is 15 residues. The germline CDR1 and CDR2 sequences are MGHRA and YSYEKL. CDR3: CASSQIRAMNTEASF. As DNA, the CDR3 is TGCGCCAGCAGCCAAATCAGGGCTATGAACACTGAAGCTTCCTTT.

The CDR3 coding sequence is TGCAGCGCCGAAGGTCAGGCGGGTTATGGCTACACCTTC. It encodes CSAEGQAGYGYTF. The chain combines TRBV20-1 with TRBJ1-2, with D uncertain. The CDR3 contains 13 residues. CDR1 and CDR2 from the germline V gene are DFQATT and SNEGSKA (reference sequence).

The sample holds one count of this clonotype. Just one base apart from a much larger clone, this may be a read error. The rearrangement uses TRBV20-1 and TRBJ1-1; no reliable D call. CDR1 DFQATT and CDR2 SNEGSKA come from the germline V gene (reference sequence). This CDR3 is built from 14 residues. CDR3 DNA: TGCAGTGCTAGAGAGTATGTCATGAACACTAAAGCTTTCTTT. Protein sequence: CSAREYVMNTKAFF.

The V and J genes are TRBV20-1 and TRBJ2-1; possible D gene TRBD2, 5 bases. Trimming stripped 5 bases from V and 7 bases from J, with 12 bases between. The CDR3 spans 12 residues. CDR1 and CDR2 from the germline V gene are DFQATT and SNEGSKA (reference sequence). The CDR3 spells CSAPRSGNEQFF. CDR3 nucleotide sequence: TGCAGTGCTCCCAGGTCGGGAAATGAGCAGTTCTTC.

Here the CDR3 reads CSARDTNVKTQYF. CDR3 bases: TGCAGTGCTAGAGATACGAATGTGAAGACCCAGTACTTC. V usage is TRBV20-1 and J usage is TRBJ2-7; D gene unclear. The end of the DNA is better explained by TRBJ2-5, so the J call may be wrong. CDR1 DFQATT and CDR2 SNEGSKA come from the germline V gene (reference sequence). The CDR3 consists of 13 residues.

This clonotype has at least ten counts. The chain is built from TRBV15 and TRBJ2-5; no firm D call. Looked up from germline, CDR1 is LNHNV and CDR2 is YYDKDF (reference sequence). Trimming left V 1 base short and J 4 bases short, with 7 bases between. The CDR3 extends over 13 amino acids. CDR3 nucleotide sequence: TGTGCCACCAGCAGAGTTTTGGGAGAGACCCAGTACTTC. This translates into CATSRVLGETQYF.

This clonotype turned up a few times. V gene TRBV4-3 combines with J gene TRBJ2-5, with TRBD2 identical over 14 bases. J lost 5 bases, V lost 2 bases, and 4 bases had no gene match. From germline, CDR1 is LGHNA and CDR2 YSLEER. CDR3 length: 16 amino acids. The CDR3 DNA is TGCGCCAGCAGCCAACAGGGACTAGCGGGAGCGGAGACCCAGTACTTC. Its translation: CASSQQGLAGAETQYF.